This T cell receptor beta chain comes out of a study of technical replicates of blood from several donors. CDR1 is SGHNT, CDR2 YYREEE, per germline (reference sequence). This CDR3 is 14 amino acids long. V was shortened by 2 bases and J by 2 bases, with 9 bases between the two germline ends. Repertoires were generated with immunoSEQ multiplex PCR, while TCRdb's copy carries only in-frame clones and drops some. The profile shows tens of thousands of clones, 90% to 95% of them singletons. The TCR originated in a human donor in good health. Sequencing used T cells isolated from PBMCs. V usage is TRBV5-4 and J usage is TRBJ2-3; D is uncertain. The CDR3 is CASSFDGSTDTQYF. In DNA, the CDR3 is TGTGCCAGCAGCTTCGATGGCTCCACAGATACGCAGTATTTT.